Presented here are 16 T cell receptor beta chains from one specimen sequenced in a study of shared clonotypes between healthy human individuals (dated by TCRdb to between 2020 and 2021). Libraries were constructed by the immunoSEQ multiplex PCR assay. In TCRdb, the immuneACCESS table is reduced to in-frame sequences with V and J assigned. These tables do not hold every clone; where another copy was compared, an unresolved V gene accounts for under half, and the others remain unexplained. The sample table records 640,000 or so clones; around 72% of these occur just once. The biggest ten clones account for roughly 1.8% of the sample. The sequencing input was memory CD4+ T cells sorted from blood. Explained via the paper, the cell subset or site label denotes: CD45RA-negative fraction. Receptor source: a woman in her 30s in good health.

The chain combines TRBV27 with TRBJ1-1; D uncertain. CDR1 MNHEY and CDR2 SMNVEV come from the germline V gene (reference sequence). Trimming stripped 3 bases from V and 2 bases from J, with 10 bases between. The CDR3 has 14 residues. DNA for the CDR3: TGTGCCAGCAGTTTTGAAAGCCGCAACACTGAAGCTTTCTTT. Residues: CASSFESRNTEAFF.

V usage is TRBV7-9 and J usage is TRBJ1-4; 9 bases are a match to TRBD1. V was pared by 5 bases and J by 8 bases, with 9 bases of the junction left unmatched. The length of the CDR3 is 15 residues. CDR1 and CDR2 from the germline V gene are SEHNR and FQNEAQ (reference sequence). The CDR3 region has the DNA TGTGCCAGCAGCGACCCACAGGGGGCCGGGGAAAAACTGTTTTTT. Residues: CASSDPQGAGEKLFF. Complete variable domain (other parts from reference TRBV7-9 and TRBJ1-4): DTGVSQNPRHKITKRGQNVTFRCDPISEHNRLYWYRQTLGQGPEFLTYFQNEAQLEKSRLLSDRFSAERPKGSFSTLEIQRTEQGDSAMYLCASSDPQGAGEKLFFGSGTQLSVL.

The chain is built from TRBV5-6 and TRBJ1-3; D is uncertain. Deletions cut 4 bases from V and 0 bases from J, with 5 bases between. CDR3 length: 13 amino acids. The V gene's germline CDR1 is SGHDT and CDR2 YYEEEE. Written as DNA, the CDR3 is TGTGCCAGCAGCCGGACCTCTGGAAACACCATATATTTT. Translation gives CASSRTSGNTIYF.

This clone has only one observation. The CDR3 reads CASSSGQGEEPQHF. The CDR3 DNA is TGCGCCAGCAGCTCTGGACAGGGTGAGGAGCCCCAGCATTTT. The chain joins TRBV5-1 to TRBJ1-5; 8 bases map to TRBD1. CDR1 SGHRS and CDR2 YFSETQ come from the germline V gene. V trimming: 3 bases; J trimming: 8 bases; junction bases outside the gene matches: 7. CDR3 length equals 14 residues.

This chain connects TRBV10-2 to TRBJ2-7; possible D gene TRBD2, 5 bases. Germline V gene data show CDR1 as WSHSY and CDR2 as SAAADI. V lost 5 bases, J lost 3 bases, and 23 bases lay in between. The length of the CDR3 is 17 residues. CDR3 amino acids: CASSRSTAAGNGYEQYF. The DNA for the CDR3 is TGCGCCAGCAGTAGATCGACCGCTGCCGGGAATGGCTACGAGCAGTACTTC.

CDR3 bases: TGTGCAAGTCGCTTAGCCCAGCTAGAAAAACTGTTTTTT. Residues: CASRLAQLEKLFF. The genes are TRBV12-2 and TRBJ1-4. TRBV12-2 is a recognized pseudogene. The CDR3 covers 13 residues.

The chain links TRBV6-1 to TRBJ2-7; 9 bases are shared with TRBD2. The CDR3 is made up of 13 amino acids. The V gene end was trimmed by 8 bases and the J gene end by 4 bases; junction bases not matched to a gene: 6. Per germline, CDR1 MNHNS and CDR2 SASEGT. This CDR3 reads CASGVAGAYEQYF. The CDR3 bases are TGTGCCAGCGGGGTAGCGGGAGCGTACGAGCAGTACTTC.

This chain connects TRBV27 to TRBJ1-5; TRBD1 matches 7 bases. From germline, CDR1 is MNHEY and CDR2 SMNVEV (reference sequence). This CDR3 has 14 residues. The V and J ends lost 9 bases and 4 bases, in that order; junction bases with no gene match: 9. The CDR3 here is CARTGYCGNQPQHF. For the CDR3, the DNA is TGTGCCAGGACAGGGTATTGTGGGAATCAGCCCCAGCATTTT.

There are many counts of this clone. The chain links TRBV15 to TRBJ2-2; TRBD1 might be the D (5 bases). Looked up from germline, CDR1 is LNHNV and CDR2 is YYDKDF (reference sequence). CDR3 length: 13 amino acids. Trimming took off 5 bases at V and 6 bases at J, with 10 bases between the two ends. The CDR3 DNA sequence: TGTGCCACCAGCCCAGGGTCCTCCGGGGAGCTGTTTTTT. Its translation is CATSPGSSGELFF.

V is TRBV4-2 and J is TRBJ1-5, with D perhaps TRBD1 (6 bases). This CDR3 spans 20 amino acids. With 0 bases removed from V and 0 bases from J, the gap between germline ends came to 21 bases. Germline V gives CDR1 LGHNA, CDR2 YNFKEQ. CDR3 loop: CASSQETGSGPTYSNQPQHF. The DNA of the CDR3 is TGTGCCAGCAGCCAAGAAACAGGGTCGGGCCCGACTTATAGCAATCAGCCCCAGCATTTT.

This clone showed up just a few times. The chain recombines TRBV7-9 with TRBJ2-7; D possibly corresponds to TRBD1 (6 bases). The germline V gene encodes CDR1 SEHNR and CDR2 FQNEAQ (reference sequence). This CDR3 spans 13 amino acids. V was trimmed by 3 bases and J by 6 bases, leaving 12 bases between them. The CDR3 DNA sequence: TGTGCCAGCAGCTTTGGGGGCCTTAGCGAGCAGTACTTC. This sequence encodes CASSFGGLSEQYF.

V and J are TRBV28 and TRBJ1-4; no clear D. There are 12 residues in the CDR3. Trimming left V 8 bases short and J 7 bases short, with 11 bases between. Germline V gene lookup returns CDR1 MDHEN and CDR2 SYDVKM. DNA for the CDR3: TGTGCCAGCGTGGCGGCCGGTGAAAAACTGTTTTTT. Its protein product is CASVAAGEKLFF.

This clone was observed a few times. The chain carries TRBV19 and TRBJ1-5, with a possible D match to TRBD1 (6 bases). From germline, CDR1 is LNHDA and CDR2 SQIVND (reference sequence). Trimming removed 2 bases at V and 9 bases at J, with 14 bases between. The CDR3 spans 14 residues. CDR3 DNA: TGTGCCAGTAGTATACAGGGGCCCCAACCGCCCCAGCATTTT. Encoded protein: CASSIQGPQPPQHF.

This chain uses TRBV12-5 with TRBJ2-7; 7 nucleotides align to TRBD1. Germline V gene sequence: CDR1 LGHNT, CDR2 FRNRAP. J was trimmed by 4 bases and V by 0 bases; bases with no gene match: 9. CDR3 length equals 16 residues. The CDR3 loop reads CASGLVVRQGAYEQYF. DNA of the CDR3: TGTGCTAGTGGTTTGGTAGTCCGACAGGGAGCATACGAGCAGTACTTC.

The chain uses TRBV6-6 and TRBJ1-2; D is undetermined. Trimming left V 2 bases short and J 6 bases short, with 16 bases between. Looked up from germline, CDR1 is MNHNY and CDR2 is SVGAGI (reference sequence). The CDR3 has 15 amino acids. CDR3 coding DNA: TGTGCCAGCAGTTACCCCACAGCTACCGGGGATGGCTACACCTTC. It yields the protein CASSYPTATGDGYTF.

The CDR3, as DNA: TGTGCCAGCAGCTTAGGTAGCAGGGGCAGTTTTAGCGATGAGCAGTTCTTC. Protein product: CASSLGSRGSFSDEQFF. This sequence joins TRBV7-9 and TRBJ2-1; perhaps TRBD1 as D (6 bases). Germline V gives CDR1 SEHNR, CDR2 FQNEAQ (reference sequence). The CDR3 covers 17 residues. Deletions cut 1 base from V and 8 bases from J, with 21 bases between.